This T cell receptor (beta chain) was captured in a study of PD-1 blockade in classical Hodgkin lymphoma (dated by TCRdb to the early 2020s). Background on the whole study: Nivolumab dosing was 3 mg/kg intravenously every 2 weeks, continuing until either disease progression or unacceptable toxicity. The study used TCR beta sequencing and CyTOF to define a peripheral blood immune signature of response to PD-1 blockade in classical Hodgkin lymphoma. The paper's findings and limits, for the study overall: Lower diversity was seen in patients whose nivolumab began less than 1 year after ASCT, and these patients were left out of later analyses so that immune reconstitution would not confound the results. Baseline TCR diversity was reported to be lower in newly diagnosed patients than in healthy donors, and even lower in relapsed/refractory patients. Trial patients with a complete response had baseline diversity similar to that of newly diagnosed patients, while partial responders and progressors had significantly lower diversity. The study was restricted to a single clinical trial cohort, and the causes of repertoire differences, possibly disease activity or prior therapy, were left undefined. CD4+ but not CD8+ TCR diversity rose significantly by C4D1 (p=0.0027 vs p=0.16), most apparent in complete responders (p=0.02).

The Qiagen DNeasy kit was used to extract genomic DNA both from unsorted PBMCs and from the negatively selected CD4+ and CD8+ fractions. TCR beta CDR3 regions were amplified by immunoSEQ multiplex PCR using primers annealing to V and J segments. A synthetic immune receptor repertoire was used to minimize amplification bias, and any remaining bias was removed computationally after sequencing. The paper's data handling went like this. Custom Python scripts were used to quantify repertoire diversity as the Shannon entropy index. Unsorted, CD4+ and CD8+ repertoires were analyzed separately, except in combined analyses where CD4+ and CD8+ sequences were merged in silico. Clonal expansion was defined as a frequency increase of at least 2-fold after treatment compared with C1D1, and clones undetected at baseline were assigned a pseudocount of 0.5. Clones with 0 or 1 copy at C1D1 were defined as singleton clones, while clones with 2 or more copies were defined as non-singleton clones. By matching protein sequences in sorted samples from the same patient, clones expanded in unsorted samples were annotated as CD4+, CD8+ or unknown. Diversity changes from C1D1 to C4D1 were tested in paired samples using Wilcoxon tests. TCRdb holds this immuneACCESS table with in-frame rearrangements only. Some clones are missing; in checked studies, unresolved V genes explain under half, and the rest has no known cause. V, J and clone size were drawn from that table, and D and trimming were deduced from the DNA. Here the sample has roughly 50,000 clones; 60% to 85% occur a single time. The top ten clones comprise approximately 23% of the sample.

From the cysteine up to the phenylalanine, the CDR3 has a length of 13 residues. This entry keeps only the CDR3 DNA: 39 bases, framed from base 1. The germline V gene encodes CDR1 MNHNY and CDR2 SVGAGI (reference sequence). Trimming takes 8 bases from V and 2 bases from J, and the germline ends sit 9 bases apart. As for this clone: The target of this receptor is not known. Base qualities are not at hand, and no much larger clone is one base apart.

The sample's time point label, decoded: cycle 2 day 1 (C2D1) of nivolumab. Relapse after autologous stem cell transplantation had occurred in all trial patients, and cohorts A, B and C were distinguished by prior brentuximab vedotin exposure. The trial cohort included more than 55 patients with relapsed/refractory classical Hodgkin lymphoma, and each patient had a best overall response of complete response, partial response or progressive disease. In the multi-cohort phase II CheckMate 205 trial, trial patients received single-agent nivolumab. Best overall response was determined by an independent review committee according to the 2007 International Working Group response criteria. PBMCs from the trial were collected at three points: immediately before nivolumab initiation (C1D1), and during therapy at cycle 2 day 1 and cycle 4 day 1. Peripheral blood was collected in 8 mL Vacutainer Cell Preparation Tubes, from which PBMCs were isolated by centrifugation and then cryopreserved.

The starting material was peripheral blood mononuclear cells (PBMCs), obtained before the second cycle of nivolumab. The source of this sequence is a human donor with classical Hodgkin lymphoma. The rearrangement combines TRBV6-6 with TRBJ2-2, with the D segment identity uncertain. The DNA is as follows: TGTGCCAGCTCCGCGCAAAACACCGGGGAGCTGTTTTTT. Its translation is CASSAQNTGELFF.